One T cell receptor (beta chain) is described in this entry. The target antigen is unknown. CDR3 size: 17 residues. V lost 5 bases, J lost 2 bases, and 10 bases stayed unmatched. Germline V CDR1 and CDR2: MNHEY, SMNVEV (reference sequence). The data originate from a study of T cell repertoires in cytomegalovirus infection. Overall study context: Use of recently identified HLA-C-restricted and well-studied HLA-B-restricted CMV epitopes was part of the study. An indication of both CMV infection and matching HLA type came from public TCR beta signatures.

TCRdb redid the calling of the reads with MiXCR, one entry per CDR3 protein. The sample holds 700,000 to 900,000 distinct CDR3 sequences; about 28% are singletons and the top ten take around 14%. Study-wide points: Summed public TCR beta family frequency identified CMV carriers bearing the relevant HLA.

V gene TRBV27 combines with J gene TRBJ1-2, with 11 bases matching TRBD1. This clonotype was obtained from a human donor in good health (CMV status not recorded). Some clones in this sample may be carry-over from other donors' samples. Specimen: cultured CD8+ T cells from PBMCs, collected from culture after CMV antigen stimulation. CDR3 protein: CASSHGQGALGNYGYTF. In DNA form, the CDR3 reads TGTGCCAGCAGTCACGGACAGGGGGCGTTGGGAAACTATGGCTACACCTTC.